This T cell receptor (beta chain) was captured by sequencing in a study of cytomegalovirus exposure and HLA in healthy donors. Study-wide results and caveats: The listing of 150 to 200 TCR beta chains classed them as cytomegalovirus-associated. One cluster of highly shared sequence variants probably arose as a sequencing artifact.

A word on this clone: Its antigen remains unknown.

In the PCR, 60 Vbeta and 13 Jbeta primers were used. Sequenced by immunoSEQ multiplex PCR; TCRdb stores in-frame clones only, minus some. The table has 150,000 to 200,000 clones, 77% seen once. V shed 0 bases and J 7 bases; nucleotides not matched to a gene: 8. CDR1 is SGDLS and CDR2 is YYNGEE in the germline V gene. The CDR3 has 15 amino acids. The sequence was obtained from a woman in her twenties or thirties in good health and CMV-seronegative. The sample comprised PBMCs. The rearrangement joins TRBV9 to TRBJ2-5, with 8 bases identical to TRBD1. CDR3 amino acids: CASSVGGQVLGTQYF. For the CDR3, the DNA is TGTGCCAGCAGCGTAGGGGGACAGGTACTGGGGACCCAGTACTTC.